This record looks at one TCR beta chain sequence and its context. Antigen specificity is unknown. A read error is possible here, since a much larger clone lies one base away. Barcoded TCR alpha and TCR beta cDNA libraries with UMIs came from 5'RACE using constant-segment primers. TCRdb re-called the 5' RACE reads with MiXCR, one entry per CDR3 protein. The sample holds roughly 130,000 distinct CDR3 sequences, about 6% seen once. Germline CDR1 is LGHDT and CDR2 is YNNKEL (reference sequence). The CDR3 has 14 residues. The data belong to a study of T-cell memory formation after mild COVID-19. Study information: Largely, the TCR clusters proved donor specific. General study points: CD4/CD8 balance held among clones contracting day 15 to 85, and later expanders leaned CD4+. Contracting CD4+ clones were located mainly in CM and EM, and CD8+ clones in EMRA.

The rearrangement joins TRBV3-1 to TRBJ1-1; possibly TRBD1 for D (5 bases). Sequences were obtained from PBMCs or a T cell subset sorted from them (not recorded which). The TCR was taken from an adult woman who had mild COVID-19 (a few samples of this study predate the infection). Cell type and time point are not known. The CDR3 loop is CTSSLRGRNTEAFF. For the CDR3, the DNA is TGTACCAGCAGCTTGCGGGGACGGAACACTGAAGCTTTCTTT.